This entry lists 3 T cell receptor beta chains sequenced from one sample in a study of T cells in Graves' hyperthyroidism and ophthalmopathy. What was amplified from RNA transcripts were TCR beta CDR3 regions. The TCR CDR3 first-round RT-PCR relied on the HTBI primer set. Via MiXCR, TCRdb re-called the multiplex PCR reads, giving one row per CDR3 protein. This table holds about 560,000 distinct CDR3 sequences, 16% found once. Sequencing used blood. Receptors originate from a young woman with Graves' hyperthyroidism.

The chain links TRBV20-1 to TRBJ2-1; D may correspond to TRBD1 or TRBD2 (6 bases each). The germline V gene encodes CDR1 DFQATT and CDR2 SNEGSKA (reference sequence). V lost 6 bases and J lost 5, with 14 bases in between. The CDR3 runs to 13 residues. The CDR3 DNA reads as TGCAGTGCCTTAAGGGGGGAGGACAATGAGCAGTTCTTC. It translates to CSALRGEDNEQFF.

This clonotype was counted a few times. The rearrangement uses TRBV20-1 and TRBJ1-1; weak D call: TRBD1 (5 bases). CDR1 DFQATT and CDR2 SNEGSKA come from the germline V gene (reference sequence). The CDR3 sequence is 16 residues long. Trimming removed 1 base from V and 0 bases from J, with 15 bases in between. CDR3 sequence: CSARGVAGIVNTEAFF. As DNA, the CDR3 is TGCAGTGCTAGAGGGGTGGCAGGGATAGTGAACACTGAAGCTTTCTTT.

Only a few counts were recorded for this clonotype. The chain is built from TRBV5-8 and TRBJ1-5; weak D call: TRBD1 (5 bases). V shed 3 bases and J shed 4 bases, with 17 bases lying between them. This CDR3 is built from 16 residues. The V gene's germline CDR1 is SGHTS and CDR2 YDEGEE. The CDR3 DNA is TGTGCCAGCAGCTCCCGGGGGGATAATACGAATCAGCCCCAGCATTTT. It codes for CASSSRGDNTNQPQHF.